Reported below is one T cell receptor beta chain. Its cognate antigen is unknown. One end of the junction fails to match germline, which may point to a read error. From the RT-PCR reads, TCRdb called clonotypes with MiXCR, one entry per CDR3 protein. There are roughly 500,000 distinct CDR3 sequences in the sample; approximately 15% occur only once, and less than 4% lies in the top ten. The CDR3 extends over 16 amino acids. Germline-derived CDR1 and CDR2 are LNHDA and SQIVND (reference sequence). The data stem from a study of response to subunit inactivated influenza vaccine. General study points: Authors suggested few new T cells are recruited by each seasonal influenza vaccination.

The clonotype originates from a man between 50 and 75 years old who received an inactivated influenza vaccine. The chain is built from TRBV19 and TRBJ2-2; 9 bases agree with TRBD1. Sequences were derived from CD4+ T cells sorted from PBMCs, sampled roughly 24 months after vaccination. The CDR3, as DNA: TGTGCCAGTAGTAAGGGACAGGGTCTGAACACCTGGGAGCTGTTTTTT. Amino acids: CASSKGQGLNTWELFF.